What follows is one TCR beta chain and its context. Its target antigen remains unknown. No base-level quality is on record; no much larger clone is a single base apart. The data originate from a study of blood T cell repertoires in COVID-19 (dated by TCRdb to about 2020). The study in broad terms: The collaborator samples originated in the United States, Italy and Spain and spanned the acute and convalescent phases of COVID-19. Samples were obtained from the ongoing ImmuneRACE study (first 160 participants) and from some 1,200 subjects provided by 6 global collaborators. The repertoires were released in a freely available public database intended as a resource for research on the immune response to SARS-CoV-2. The dataset comprised deeply sampled blood TCRbeta repertoires from subjects exposed to, actively infected with, or recovered from COVID-19. Where HLA class I and class II types were available, the types were taken from metadata supplied by the sample provider, not from assay-based typing. The prospective study material was composed of cDNA or gDNA derived from T cells, B-cell-depleted T cells, or PBMCs. Nearly every sample came with metadata listing a de-identified subject ID, COVID-19 status, age in years and sex.

Whole blood was collected in K2EDTA tubes by collaborating institutions according to the institutions' own protocols. For TCRbeta analysis, collaborators shipped samples as frozen whole blood, isolated PBMCs, or DNA extracted from either of those sample types. The immunoSEQ Assay, a bias-controlled multiplex PCR, was used to amplify TCRbeta CDR3 regions from genomic DNA. In the source study's methods: The number of nucleated cells in each sample was estimated from the amplification of reference gene primers within the assay. To quantify the absolute abundance of each unique TCRbeta CDR3 rearrangement, sequence reads were collapsed and filtered. For each sample, productive Simpson clonality was calculated as the square root of Simpson's diversity index over productive rearrangements. Held by TCRdb, this immuneACCESS table contains in-frame sequences only and omits some clones. Under half of the omission traces to an unresolved V gene where checked; the cause of the rest is unknown. Clonal size and the V and J genes are those of that table, whereas D and trimming came from the DNA. The table for this sample lists tens of thousands of clones; 80% to 85% of them were counted only once. The top ten clonotypes cover roughly 27% of the sample.

Broader findings and caveats from the paper: The amount of clinical and demographic metadata varied by source and participant and was provided uncurated.

The CDR3, cysteine through phenylalanine, is 16 amino acids long. CDR3 DNA is the only sequence kept; it has 48 bases, read in frame from the first base. Trimming removed 0 bases from V and 3 bases from J, leaving 14 bases between the germline ends. The germline V gene encodes CDR1 SGDLS and CDR2 YYNGEE. This TCR came from a human donor in a cohort sampled during active COVID-19. Sequences were obtained from peripheral blood. In this chain, TRBV9 is recombined with TRBJ2-3; no D gene is confidently identified. The CDR3 reads CASSVGPFQQTDTQYF. Read as DNA, the sequence is TGTGCCAGCAGCGTAGGCCCATTTCAACAGACAGATACGCAGTATTTT. The entire variable domain, with the stretches around the CDR3 drawn from the reference TRBV9 and TRBJ2-3 proteins, is DSGVTQTPKHLITATGQRVTLRCSPRSGDLSVYWYQQSLDQGLQFLIQYYNGEERAKGNILERFSAQQFPDLHSELNLSSLELGDSALYFCASSVGPFQQTDTQYFGPGTRLTVL.